Below, one T cell receptor beta chain is given with its context. The data originate from a study of CD8+ T cells in alopecia areata. The sequencing template was cDNA reverse transcribed from extracted RNA. Libraries were prepared by immunoSEQ multiplex PCR; TCRdb keeps only in-frame clonotypes and omits some of them. The sample holds about 150,000 clones, around 87% seen once. Germline assignment: CDR1 SGHVS and CDR2 FQNEAQ. Trimming cost V 3 bases and J 3 bases; bases outside gene matches: 5. The CDR3 totals 16 residues. The specimen comprised CD8+ T cells sorted from blood, sampled at week 0. This clonotype was obtained from a human donor with alopecia areata. The rearrangement links TRBV7-8 to TRBJ2-1; TRBD2 agrees at 10 bases. The CDR3 coding sequence is TGTGCCAGCAGCTTGTCGACTAGCGGGTACTACAATGAGCAGTTCTTC. As protein: CASSLSTSGYYNEQFF.